Below, one T cell receptor (beta chain) is given with its context. These data originate in a study of cytomegalovirus exposure and HLA in healthy donors. Germline CDR1 is SGHRS and CDR2 is YFSETQ. Trimming pared 0 bases from V and 0 bases from J, leaving 12 bases between. The CDR3 has 16 amino acids. PCR was performed using 60 Vbeta and 13 Jbeta primers. Clones were read by immunoSEQ multiplex PCR, and TCRdb kept only the in-frame ones, dropping some. Here the sample spans 80,000 or so clones, about 70% being singletons. The clonotype comes from a male donor in good health and CMV-seropositive. The specimen was PBMCs. This sequence joins TRBV5-1 and TRBJ1-1; D may be TRBD1 (6 bases). The CDR3: CASSLGRGNMNTEAFF. The DNA for the CDR3 is TGCGCCAGCAGCTTGGGCAGGGGCAATATGAACACTGAAGCTTTCTTT.